The rows below give T cell receptor beta chains drawn from one sample of a study of metastatic and nonmetastatic thyroid tumors. TCRdb re-analyzed the PCR reads using MiXCR. The table includes 15,000 to 20,000 clones, about 20% detected once. Source material: tumor tissue. The source of these receptors is a female donor with papillary thyroid cancer or a benign thyroid nodule (not recorded which). Some clones in this sample may be carry-over from other donors' samples. The CDR3 runs from the conserved cysteine through the conserved F or W. D genes are given only for firm matches. Clone size is given for some rows only: seen once, a few or many times, or a class if the clone is expanded.

V: TRBV6-4
D: -
J: TRBJ2-3
size: many
DNA: TGTGCCAGCAGTGGCGGGGCCAGCACAGATACGCAGTATTTT
CDR3: CASSGGASTDTQYF

V: TRBV5-4
D: -
J: TRBJ2-1
size: many
DNA: TGTGCCAGCAGCTTGATCAAGAACAATGAGCAGTTCTTC
CDR3: CASSLIKNNEQFF

V: TRBV5-1
D: -
J: TRBJ2-1
size: -
DNA: TGCGCCAGCAGCTTGGAACAGCTCCACTCCTACAATGAGCAGTTCTTC
CDR3: CASSLEQLHSYNEQFF

V: TRBV5-4
D: -
J: TRBJ2-1
size: many
DNA: TGTGCCAGCAGCTACTCTCCGGGGAGGGGGAGCTCCTACAATGAGCAGTTCTTC
CDR3: CASSYSPGRGSSYNEQFF

V: TRBV10-1
D: TRBD2
J: TRBJ2-1
size: -
DNA: TGCGCCAGCAGTGAGGGTGTCGGGACTAGCGGGCCCTACAATGAGCAGTTCTTC
CDR3: CASSEGVGTSGPYNEQFF

V: TRBV10-2
D: TRBD2
J: TRBJ2-7
size: few
DNA: TGCGCCAGCAGTGAGACACTAGCGGGTGGGTCCTACGAGCAGTACTTC
CDR3: CASSETLAGGSYEQYF

V: TRBV7-3
D: -
J: TRBJ2-3
size: -
DNA: TGTGCCAGCAGTGCTGGCGGAGGGGGCGCAGATACGCAGTATTTT
CDR3: CASSAGGGGADTQYF

V: TRBV5-5
D: -
J: TRBJ1-6
size: many
DNA: TGTGCCAGCAGAAGTACTAGCTCCTATAATTCACCCCTCCACTTT
CDR3: CASRSTSSYNSPLHF

V: TRBV6-2/TRBV6-3
D: -
J: TRBJ1-5
size: -
DNA: TGTGCCAGCAAGGACGGGTCCCGATTAAATCAGCCCCAGCATTTT
CDR3: CASKDGSRLNQPQHF

V: TRBV25-1
D: -
J: TRBJ2-3
size: many
DNA: TGTGCCAGCAGTCAGGGGGGGTACAGAGATACGCAGTATTTT
CDR3: CASSQGGYRDTQYF

V: TRBV30
D: -
J: TRBJ1-3
size: -
DNA: TGTGCCTGGAGTGTACCGGCAGGAGGCTCTGGAAACACCATATATTTT
CDR3: CAWSVPAGGSGNTIYF

V: TRBV12-3/TRBV12-4
D: -
J: TRBJ2-7
size: few
DNA: TGTGCCAGCAGTAGTGGTACCGACTACGAGCAGTACTTC
CDR3: CASSSGTDYEQYF

V: TRBV27
D: TRBD2
J: TRBJ2-7
size: -
DNA: TGTGCCAGCAGTCCCTACGGGGGGTCGTCGTACGAGCAGTACTTC
CDR3: CASSPYGGSSYEQYF

V: TRBV6-1
D: -
J: TRBJ2-7
size: few
DNA: TGTGCCAGCAGCGACGACCTCTACGAGCAGTACTTC
CDR3: CASSDDLYEQYF

V: TRBV15
D: -
J: TRBJ2-4
size: many
DNA: TGTGCCACCAGCAGAGATGGAGGGGCAGGGAACATTCAGTACTTC
CDR3: CATSRDGGAGNIQYF

V: TRBV6-1
D: -
J: TRBJ1-2
size: -
DNA: TGTGCCAGCAGTGAATGGAGGTTCTATGGCTACACCTTC
CDR3: CASSEWRFYGYTF

V: TRBV6-4
D: -
J: TRBJ1-2
size: few
DNA: TGTGCCAGCAGTGGAGGCGGTCCTTTTGGCTACACCTTC
CDR3: CASSGGGPFGYTF

V: TRBV6-2/TRBV6-3
D: -
J: TRBJ2-3
size: many
DNA: TGTGCCAGCAGTTACGCGGCGGTAACAGATACGCAGTATTTT
CDR3: CASSYAAVTDTQYF

V: TRBV20-1
D: TRBD2
J: TRBJ2-5
size: -
DNA: TGCAGCGGGAGGGCACGAGAGACCCAGTACTTC
CDR3: CSGRARETQYF

V: TRBV7-2
D: TRBD2
J: TRBJ2-1
size: many
DNA: TGTGCCAGCAGCTCTGCCGGGACTAGCGCCCACAATGAGCAGTTCTTC
CDR3: CASSSAGTSAHNEQFF

V: TRBV6-1
D: TRBD1
J: TRBJ2-7
size: -
DNA: TGTGCTAGCAGTACCTCCGGGACAGGGCCCTACGAGCAGTACTTC
CDR3: CASSTSGTGPYEQYF

V: TRBV29-1
D: -
J: TRBJ1-3
size: many
DNA: TGCAGCGTCGAAATCGCCTCTGGAAACACCATATATTTT
CDR3: CSVEIASGNTIYF

V: TRBV28
D: -
J: TRBJ2-2
size: few
DNA: TGTGCCAGCAGTTTGGTAGAGGCGACCGGGGAGCTGTTTTTT
CDR3: CASSLVEATGELFF

V: TRBV12-3/TRBV12-4
D: -
J: TRBJ2-7
size: -
DNA: TGTGCCAGCAGGGGGGGCCGAAACTCCTACGAGCAGTACTTC
CDR3: CASRGGRNSYEQYF

V: TRBV27
D: -
J: TRBJ2-2
size: medium-sized
DNA: TGTGCCAGCAGTTTCGGAAGGACCGGGGAGCTGTTTTTT
CDR3: CASSFGRTGELFF

V: TRBV6-2/TRBV6-3
D: -
J: TRBJ2-1
size: few
DNA: TGTGCCAGCAGTTTATCGGCTATAGAACTTAAATACAATGAGCAGTTCTTC
CDR3: CASSLSAIELKYNEQFF

V: TRBV18
D: -
J: TRBJ2-2
size: many
DNA: TGTGCCAGCTCACCATCTCAGGCGAACACCGGGGAGCTGTTTTTT
CDR3: CASSPSQANTGELFF

V: TRBV28
D: -
J: TRBJ2-7
size: -
DNA: TGTGCCAGCAGTTCCTGTATCTACGAGCAGTACTTC
CDR3: CASSSCIYEQYF

V: TRBV24-1
D: -
J: TRBJ1-5
size: -
DNA: TGTGCCACCAGTTCATCGGGAAATCAGCCCCAGCATTTT
CDR3: CATSSSGNQPQHF

V: TRBV11-2
D: TRBD2
J: TRBJ2-1
size: -
DNA: TGTGCCAGCAGCCCAGGGACTAGCGGGAAGGGGTTGTACAATGAGCAGTTCTTC
CDR3: CASSPGTSGKGLYNEQFF

V: TRBV5-8
D: -
J: TRBJ2-7
size: many
DNA: TGTGCCAGCAGCTTGGCAGGCTACCCCTACGAGCAGTACTTC
CDR3: CASSLAGYPYEQYF

V: TRBV5-8
D: -
J: TRBJ2-7
size: -
DNA: TGTGCCAGCAGCCGGACCCGGGACGGACGGGAGCAGTACTTC
CDR3: CASSRTRDGREQYF

V: TRBV5-1
D: TRBD1
J: TRBJ2-7
size: -
DNA: TGCGCCAGCAGTGTTGGGGCAGGGGGCGAGCAGTACTTC
CDR3: CASSVGAGGEQYF

V: TRBV30
D: -
J: TRBJ1-1
size: -
DNA: TGTGCCTGGGCGGGGGGCACTGAAGCTTTCTTT
CDR3: CAWAGGTEAFF

V: TRBV6-2/TRBV6-3
D: -
J: TRBJ2-2
size: few
DNA: TGTGCCAGCAGTTACTTCAGCGGCGGGGAGCTGTTTTTT
CDR3: CASSYFSGGELFF

V: TRBV19
D: -
J: TRBJ2-5
size: many
DNA: TGTGCCAGTGGTTACAGGGACGAGACCCAGTACTTC
CDR3: CASGYRDETQYF

V: TRBV6-1
D: TRBD1
J: TRBJ1-5
size: many
DNA: TGTGCCAGCAGGACAGGGTACGATCAGCCCCAGCATTTT
CDR3: CASRTGYDQPQHF

V: TRBV4-2
D: -
J: TRBJ1-1
size: many
DNA: TGTGCCAGCAGCCAGAGGGACACTGAAGCTTTCTTT
CDR3: CASSQRDTEAFF

V: TRBV20-1
D: -
J: TRBJ1-5
size: many
DNA: TGCAGTGCTAGACCCACAGGTGGGAATCAGCCCCAGCATTTT
CDR3: CSARPTGGNQPQHF

V: TRBV3-1
D: -
J: TRBJ1-3
size: medium-sized
DNA: TGTGCCAGCAGCAAAGGCAGGTCGGGCTCTGGAAACACCATATATTTT
CDR3: CASSKGRSGSGNTIYF

V: TRBV6-1
D: -
J: TRBJ2-2
size: many
DNA: TGTGCCAGCAGTAAAGTGGGCTTTGACACCGGGGAGCTGTTTTTT
CDR3: CASSKVGFDTGELFF

V: TRBV2
D: -
J: TRBJ2-1
size: many
DNA: TGTGCCAGCAGTGACTACCCAACCTACAATGAGCAGTTCTTC
CDR3: CASSDYPTYNEQFF